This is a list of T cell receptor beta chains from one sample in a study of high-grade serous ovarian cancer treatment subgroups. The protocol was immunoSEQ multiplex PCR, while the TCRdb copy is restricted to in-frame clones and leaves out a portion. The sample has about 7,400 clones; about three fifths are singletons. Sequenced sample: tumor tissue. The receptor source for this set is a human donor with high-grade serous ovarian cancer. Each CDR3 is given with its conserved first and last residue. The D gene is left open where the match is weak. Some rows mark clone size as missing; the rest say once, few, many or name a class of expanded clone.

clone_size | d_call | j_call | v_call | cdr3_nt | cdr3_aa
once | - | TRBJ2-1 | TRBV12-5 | TGTGCTAGTGGTCACACTCCGGACGGCGGCGTGTGGGATGAGCAGTTCTTC | CASGHTPDGGVWDEQFF
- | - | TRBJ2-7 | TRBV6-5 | TGTGCCAGCAGTTACTCCGACACTTGGGGGTACGAGCAGTACTTC | CASSYSDTWGYEQYF
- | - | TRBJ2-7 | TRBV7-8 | TGTGCCAGCAGCTTCCTCACACTTTCCTACGAGCAGTACTTC | CASSFLTLSYEQYF
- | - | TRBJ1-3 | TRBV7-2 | TGTGCCAGCAGCGCAAACACCATATATTTT | CASSANTIYF
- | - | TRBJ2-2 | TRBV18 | TGTGCCAGCTCCCCCATCAACGGGGAGCTGTTTTTT | CASSPINGELFF
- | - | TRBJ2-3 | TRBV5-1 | TGCGCCAGCAGCCTCAGGGGAGACGATACGCAGTATTTT | CASSLRGDDTQYF
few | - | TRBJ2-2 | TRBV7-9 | TGTGCCAGCAGCCCAAACAGAGGTAGATCAACCGGGGAGCTGTTTTTT | CASSPNRGRSTGELFF
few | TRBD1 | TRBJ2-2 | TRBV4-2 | TGTGCCAGCAGCCAAGTGGGACAGGGAGCCGGGGAGCTGTTTTTT | CASSQVGQGAGELFF
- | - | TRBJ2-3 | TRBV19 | TGTGCCAGTAGTTCTGGACCTTGGGGGACGCAGTATTTT | CASSSGPWGTQYF
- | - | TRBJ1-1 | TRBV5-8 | TGTGCCAGCAGAACAGACATTGCCGCTTTCTTT | CASRTDIAAFF
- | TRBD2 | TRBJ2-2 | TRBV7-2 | TGTGCCAGCAGCCCGGGGGGATGGGAGCTGTTTTTT | CASSPGGWELFF
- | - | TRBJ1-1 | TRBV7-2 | TGTGCCAGCAGCTTAGAACAGAACACTGAAGCTTTCTTT | CASSLEQNTEAFF
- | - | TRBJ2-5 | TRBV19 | TGTGCCAGTAGTGGGACCATGGGGGAGACCCAGTACTTC | CASSGTMGETQYF
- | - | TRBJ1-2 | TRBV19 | TGTGCCAGTATCGGGCGGAACTATGGCTACACCTTC | CASIGRNYGYTF
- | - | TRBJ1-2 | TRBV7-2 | TGTGCCAGCAGCTTAGACCTGGGGGCTACTTCTAACTATGGCTACACCTTC | CASSLDLGATSNYGYTF
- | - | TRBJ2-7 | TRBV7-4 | TGTGCCAGCAGCCATGGACTGGCCTACGAGCAGTACTTC | CASSHGLAYEQYF
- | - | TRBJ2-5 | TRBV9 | TGTGCCAGCAGCGTAGGGGCGGGACAACAAGAGACCCAGTACTTC | CASSVGAGQQETQYF
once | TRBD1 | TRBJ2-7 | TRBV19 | TGTGCCAGTAACATTGCCACAGGGGGCGATTACGAGCAGTACTTC | CASNIATGGDYEQYF
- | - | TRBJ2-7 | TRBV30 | TGTGCCTGGAGCCGACAGGCCGAGCAGTACTTC | CAWSRQAEQYF
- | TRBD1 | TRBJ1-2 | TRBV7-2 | TGTGCCAGCAGCGCCGGACAGGGCTATGGCTACACCTTC | CASSAGQGYGYTF
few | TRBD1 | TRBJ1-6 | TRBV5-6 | TGTGCCAGCAGCTTGGGACAGGGGAATTCACCCCTCCACTTT | CASSLGQGNSPLHF
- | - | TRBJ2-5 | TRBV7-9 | TGTGCCAGCAGCCTACAGGGGAGGGAGACCCAGTACTTC | CASSLQGRETQYF
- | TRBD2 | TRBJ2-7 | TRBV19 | TGTGCCAGTAGTATAGAAACTAGCGGGATAGGCTACGAGCAGTACTTC | CASSIETSGIGYEQYF
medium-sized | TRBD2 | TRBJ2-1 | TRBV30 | TGTGCCTGGACAGGACTAGCAAACAATGAGCAGTTCTTC | CAWTGLANNEQFF
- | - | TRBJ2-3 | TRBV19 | TGTGCCAGTAGTATAGGTCCGCCCACAGATACGCAGTATTTT | CASSIGPPTDTQYF
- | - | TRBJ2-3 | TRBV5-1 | TGCGCCAGCAGTCTCCGGTTCCCTAGCACAGATACGCAGTATTTT | CASSLRFPSTDTQYF
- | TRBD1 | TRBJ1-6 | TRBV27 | TGTGCCAGCAGTCCCGGGACAGCTAATTCACCCCTCCACTTT | CASSPGTANSPLHF
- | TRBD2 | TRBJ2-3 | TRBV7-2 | TGTGCCAGCAGCCAGAGTGTACTAGCGGGAAGGACAGATACGCAGTATTTT | CASSQSVLAGRTDTQYF
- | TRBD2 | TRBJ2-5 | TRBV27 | TGTGCCAGCAGTTGGCTAGCGGGAGGTCAAGAGACCCAGTACTTC | CASSWLAGGQETQYF
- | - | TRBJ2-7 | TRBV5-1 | TGCGCCAGCAGCAGGGACTTGGAAGAAGACGAGCAGTACTTC | CASSRDLEEDEQYF
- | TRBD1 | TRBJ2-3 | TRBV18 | TGTGCCAGCTCACCACAAGGGACAGGGGCGTCAGATACGCAGTATTTT | CASSPQGTGASDTQYF
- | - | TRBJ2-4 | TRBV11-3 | TGTGCCAGCAGCTTTGGGAGCACGGACATTCAGTACTTC | CASSFGSTDIQYF
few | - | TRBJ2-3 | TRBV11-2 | TGTGCCAGCAGCTTAATAAGCGGACGGGGCACAGATACGCAGTATTTT | CASSLISGRGTDTQYF
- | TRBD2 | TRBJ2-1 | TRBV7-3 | TGTGCCAGCAGCCCGACGAGCGGGACTTCCTACAATGAGCAGTTCTTC | CASSPTSGTSYNEQFF
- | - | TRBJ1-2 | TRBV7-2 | TGTGCCAGCAGCACGGGCCTGCGCCGGGTCTATGGCTACACCTTC | CASSTGLRRVYGYTF
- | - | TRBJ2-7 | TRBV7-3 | TGTGCCAGCAGCTTAGTGGCAGGAGGTTCCTACGAGCAGTACTTC | CASSLVAGGSYEQYF
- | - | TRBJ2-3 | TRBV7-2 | TGTGCCAGCAGCTATGGAAGCAGAAATACGCAGTATTTT | CASSYGSRNTQYF
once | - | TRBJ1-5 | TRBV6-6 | TGTGCCAGCCGTGGGGGGGGTTCGAATCAGCCCCAGCATTTT | CASRGGGSNQPQHF
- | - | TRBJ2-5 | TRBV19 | TGTGCCAGTTCCGGGGATGACGGGGAGACCCAGTACTTC | CASSGDDGETQYF
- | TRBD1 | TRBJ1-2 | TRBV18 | TGTGCCAGCTCACCACGGACAGGGGTCTTGGGGTCGGACGGCTACACCTTC | CASSPRTGVLGSDGYTF
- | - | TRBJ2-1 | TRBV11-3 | TGTGCCAGCAGCTTAGATTCCCTTAGCTATGAGCAGTTCTTC | CASSLDSLSYEQFF
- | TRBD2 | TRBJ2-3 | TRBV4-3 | TGCGCCAGCAGCCAAGTTTTCGGGACTAGCGGGAGAGATACGCAGTATTTT | CASSQVFGTSGRDTQYF
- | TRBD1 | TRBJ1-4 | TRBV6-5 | TGTGCCAGCAGTTACGGGACAGGGATGGATGAAAAACTGTTTTTT | CASSYGTGMDEKLFF
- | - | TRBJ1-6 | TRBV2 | TGTGCCAGCAGTGCCGCCCACGGGGCCTCACCCCTCCACTTT | CASSAAHGASPLHF
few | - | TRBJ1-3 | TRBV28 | TGTGCCAGCGGGAGACAGCTAAACACCATATATTTT | CASGRQLNTIYF
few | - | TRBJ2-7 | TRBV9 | TGTGCCAGCAGCCCCCGGCGGACGACCTACGAGCAGTACTTC | CASSPRRTTYEQYF
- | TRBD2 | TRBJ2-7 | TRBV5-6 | TGTGCCAGCAGCTCTGGACTAGCGGGAGGGTACGAGCAGTACTTC | CASSSGLAGGYEQYF
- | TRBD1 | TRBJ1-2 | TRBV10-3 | TGTGCCATCAGTGAGTCGATAATCGGGACAGGATTAGAATCTAAGGATGGCTACACCTTC | CAISESIIGTGLESKDGYTF
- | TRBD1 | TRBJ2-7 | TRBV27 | TGTGCCAGCAGTGCCGGGGACAGCACCTACGAGCAGTACTTC | CASSAGDSTYEQYF
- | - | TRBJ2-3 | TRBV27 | TGTGCCAGCGGCAAAAGGGATCCAAGAGGGGATACGCAGTATTTT | CASGKRDPRGDTQYF
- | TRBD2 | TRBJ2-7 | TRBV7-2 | TGTGCCAGCAGCCGAAGCGGGAGGGGAAATGACGAGCAGTACTTC | CASSRSGRGNDEQYF
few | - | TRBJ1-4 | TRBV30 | TGTGCCTGGAGCGGCGGAAGGGTGACTAATGAAAAACTGTTTTTT | CAWSGGRVTNEKLFF
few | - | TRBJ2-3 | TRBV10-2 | TGCGCCAGCTGTTCCCGGGACTGGGACAACACAGATACGCAGTATTTT | CASCSRDWDNTDTQYF
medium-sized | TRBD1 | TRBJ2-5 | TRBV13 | TGTGCCAGCTCTCCGGCTACAGGGGGCGCTGGGGAGACCCAGTACTTC | CASSPATGGAGETQYF
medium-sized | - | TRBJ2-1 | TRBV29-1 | TGCAGCGTTGACAGGGGAGGAAATGAGCAGTTCTTC | CSVDRGGNEQFF
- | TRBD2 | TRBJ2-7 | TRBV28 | TGTGCCAGCAGTTTTTTAGGCGGGAGCCCCTACGAGCAGTACTTC | CASSFLGGSPYEQYF
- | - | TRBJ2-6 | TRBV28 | TGTGCCAGCAGGTCCCCCTCGGACGGTGGGGCCAACGTCCTGACTTTC | CASRSPSDGGANVLTF
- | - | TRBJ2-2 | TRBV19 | TGTGCCAGTAGAAAAGAGGCAGCCCTGAACACCGGGGAGCTGTTTTTT | CASRKEAALNTGELFF
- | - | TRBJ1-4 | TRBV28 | TGTGCCGTCGCGGACCCAACTAATGAAAAACTGTTTTTT | CAVADPTNEKLFF
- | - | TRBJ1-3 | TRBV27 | TGTGCCAGCAGTTTTCGGCCCCCCGCGTTCGGCGGAAACACCATATATTTT | CASSFRPPAFGGNTIYF